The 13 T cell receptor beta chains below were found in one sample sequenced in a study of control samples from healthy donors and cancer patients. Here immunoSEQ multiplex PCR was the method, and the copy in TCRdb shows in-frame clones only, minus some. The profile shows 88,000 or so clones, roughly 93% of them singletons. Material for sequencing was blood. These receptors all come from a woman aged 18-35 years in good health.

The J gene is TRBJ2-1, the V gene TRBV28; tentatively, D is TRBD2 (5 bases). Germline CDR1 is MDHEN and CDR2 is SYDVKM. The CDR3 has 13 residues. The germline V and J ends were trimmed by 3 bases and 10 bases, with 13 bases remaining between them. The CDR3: CASSLRVPKEQFF. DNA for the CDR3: TGTGCCAGCAGTTTGCGGGTTCCTAAAGAGCAGTTCTTC.

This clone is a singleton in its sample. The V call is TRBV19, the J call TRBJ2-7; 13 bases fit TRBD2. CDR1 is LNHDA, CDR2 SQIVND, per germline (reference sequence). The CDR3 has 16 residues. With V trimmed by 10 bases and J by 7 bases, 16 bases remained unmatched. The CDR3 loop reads CATAAPTSGGKSEQYF. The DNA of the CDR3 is TGTGCCACCGCCGCTCCGACTAGCGGGGGGAAGAGTGAGCAGTACTTC. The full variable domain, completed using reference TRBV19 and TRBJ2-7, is DGGITQSPKYLFRKEGQNVTLSCEQNLNHDAMYWYRQDPGQGLRLIYYSQIVNDFQKGDIAEGYSVSREKKESFPLTVTSAQKNPTAFYLCATAAPTSGGKSEQYFGPGTRLTVT.

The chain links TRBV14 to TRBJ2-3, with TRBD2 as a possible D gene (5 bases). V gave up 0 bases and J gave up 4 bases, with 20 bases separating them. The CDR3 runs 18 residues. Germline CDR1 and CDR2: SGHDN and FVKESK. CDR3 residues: CASSQEARTRLWADTQYF. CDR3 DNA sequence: TGTGCCAGCAGCCAAGAGGCCAGAACTAGGCTTTGGGCAGATACGCAGTATTTT.

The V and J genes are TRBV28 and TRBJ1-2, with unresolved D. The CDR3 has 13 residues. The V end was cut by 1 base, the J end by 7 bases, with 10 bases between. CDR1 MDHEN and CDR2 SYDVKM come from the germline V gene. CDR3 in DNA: TGTGCCAGCAGTTTATTTGGGGTATCTGGCTACACCTTC. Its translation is CASSLFGVSGYTF.

CDR3 coding DNA: TGTGCCAGCAGTTACAGGGGGGCACCAAACACCGGGGAGCTGTTTTTT. Its protein product is CASSYRGAPNTGELFF. This rearrangement joins TRBV6-6 to TRBJ2-2; D assignment may be TRBD1 or TRBD2 (6 bases each). Trimming removed 2 bases at V and 2 bases at J, with 12 bases between. The germline CDR1 and CDR2 sequences are MNHNY and SVGAGI (reference sequence). The CDR3 runs 16 residues.

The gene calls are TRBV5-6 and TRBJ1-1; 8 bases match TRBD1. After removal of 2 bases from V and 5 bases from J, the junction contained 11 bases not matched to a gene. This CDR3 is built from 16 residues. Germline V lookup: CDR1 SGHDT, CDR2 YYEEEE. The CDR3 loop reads CASSFGHPGGGTEAFF. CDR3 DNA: TGTGCCAGCAGCTTTGGTCATCCAGGGGGCGGGACTGAAGCTTTCTTT.

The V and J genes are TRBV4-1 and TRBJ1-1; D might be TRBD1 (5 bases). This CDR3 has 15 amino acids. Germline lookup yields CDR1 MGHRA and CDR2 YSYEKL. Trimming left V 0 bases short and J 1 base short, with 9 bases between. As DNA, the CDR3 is TGCGCCAGCAGCCAAGAACCCACAGGGAACACTGAAGCTTTCTTT. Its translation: CASSQEPTGNTEAFF.

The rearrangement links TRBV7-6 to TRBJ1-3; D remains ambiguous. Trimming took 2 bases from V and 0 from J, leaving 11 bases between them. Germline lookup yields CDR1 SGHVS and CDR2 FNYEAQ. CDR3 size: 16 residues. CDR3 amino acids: CASSLLVGNSGNTIYF. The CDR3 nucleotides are TGTGCCAGCAGCTTATTGGTTGGGAACTCTGGAAACACCATATATTTT.

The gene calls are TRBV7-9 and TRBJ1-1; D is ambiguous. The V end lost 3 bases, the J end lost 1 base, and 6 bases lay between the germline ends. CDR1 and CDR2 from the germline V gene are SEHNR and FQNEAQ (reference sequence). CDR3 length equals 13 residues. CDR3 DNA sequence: TGTGCCAGCAGCTTGCACGGGAACACTGAAGCTTTCTTT. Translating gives CASSLHGNTEAFF.

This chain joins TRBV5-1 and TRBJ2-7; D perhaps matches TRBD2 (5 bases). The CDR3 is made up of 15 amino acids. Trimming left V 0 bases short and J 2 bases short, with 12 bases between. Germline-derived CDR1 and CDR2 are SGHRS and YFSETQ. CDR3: CASSLGIGGTYEQYF. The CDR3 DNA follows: TGCGCCAGCAGCTTGGGAATAGGAGGTACCTACGAGCAGTACTTC.

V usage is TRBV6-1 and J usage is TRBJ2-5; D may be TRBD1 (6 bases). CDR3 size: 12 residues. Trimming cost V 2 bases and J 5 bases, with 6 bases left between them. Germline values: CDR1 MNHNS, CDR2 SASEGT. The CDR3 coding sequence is TGTGCCAGCAGTGAACAGGGGGAGACCCAGTACTTC. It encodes CASSEQGETQYF.

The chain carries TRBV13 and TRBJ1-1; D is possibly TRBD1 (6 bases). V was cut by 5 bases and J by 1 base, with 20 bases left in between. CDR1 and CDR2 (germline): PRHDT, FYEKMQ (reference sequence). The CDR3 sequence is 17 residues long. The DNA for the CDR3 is TGTGCCAGCAGCGCAAAACAGGGAGGATCTAGGAACACTGAAGCTTTCTTT. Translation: CASSAKQGGSRNTEAFF.

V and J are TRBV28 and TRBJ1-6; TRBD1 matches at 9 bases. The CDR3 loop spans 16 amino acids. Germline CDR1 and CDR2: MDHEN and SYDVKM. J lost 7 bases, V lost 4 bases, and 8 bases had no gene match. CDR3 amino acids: CASSYPGQGGNSPLHF. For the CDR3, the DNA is TGTGCCAGCAGTTACCCGGGACAGGGTGGGAATTCACCCCTCCACTTT.